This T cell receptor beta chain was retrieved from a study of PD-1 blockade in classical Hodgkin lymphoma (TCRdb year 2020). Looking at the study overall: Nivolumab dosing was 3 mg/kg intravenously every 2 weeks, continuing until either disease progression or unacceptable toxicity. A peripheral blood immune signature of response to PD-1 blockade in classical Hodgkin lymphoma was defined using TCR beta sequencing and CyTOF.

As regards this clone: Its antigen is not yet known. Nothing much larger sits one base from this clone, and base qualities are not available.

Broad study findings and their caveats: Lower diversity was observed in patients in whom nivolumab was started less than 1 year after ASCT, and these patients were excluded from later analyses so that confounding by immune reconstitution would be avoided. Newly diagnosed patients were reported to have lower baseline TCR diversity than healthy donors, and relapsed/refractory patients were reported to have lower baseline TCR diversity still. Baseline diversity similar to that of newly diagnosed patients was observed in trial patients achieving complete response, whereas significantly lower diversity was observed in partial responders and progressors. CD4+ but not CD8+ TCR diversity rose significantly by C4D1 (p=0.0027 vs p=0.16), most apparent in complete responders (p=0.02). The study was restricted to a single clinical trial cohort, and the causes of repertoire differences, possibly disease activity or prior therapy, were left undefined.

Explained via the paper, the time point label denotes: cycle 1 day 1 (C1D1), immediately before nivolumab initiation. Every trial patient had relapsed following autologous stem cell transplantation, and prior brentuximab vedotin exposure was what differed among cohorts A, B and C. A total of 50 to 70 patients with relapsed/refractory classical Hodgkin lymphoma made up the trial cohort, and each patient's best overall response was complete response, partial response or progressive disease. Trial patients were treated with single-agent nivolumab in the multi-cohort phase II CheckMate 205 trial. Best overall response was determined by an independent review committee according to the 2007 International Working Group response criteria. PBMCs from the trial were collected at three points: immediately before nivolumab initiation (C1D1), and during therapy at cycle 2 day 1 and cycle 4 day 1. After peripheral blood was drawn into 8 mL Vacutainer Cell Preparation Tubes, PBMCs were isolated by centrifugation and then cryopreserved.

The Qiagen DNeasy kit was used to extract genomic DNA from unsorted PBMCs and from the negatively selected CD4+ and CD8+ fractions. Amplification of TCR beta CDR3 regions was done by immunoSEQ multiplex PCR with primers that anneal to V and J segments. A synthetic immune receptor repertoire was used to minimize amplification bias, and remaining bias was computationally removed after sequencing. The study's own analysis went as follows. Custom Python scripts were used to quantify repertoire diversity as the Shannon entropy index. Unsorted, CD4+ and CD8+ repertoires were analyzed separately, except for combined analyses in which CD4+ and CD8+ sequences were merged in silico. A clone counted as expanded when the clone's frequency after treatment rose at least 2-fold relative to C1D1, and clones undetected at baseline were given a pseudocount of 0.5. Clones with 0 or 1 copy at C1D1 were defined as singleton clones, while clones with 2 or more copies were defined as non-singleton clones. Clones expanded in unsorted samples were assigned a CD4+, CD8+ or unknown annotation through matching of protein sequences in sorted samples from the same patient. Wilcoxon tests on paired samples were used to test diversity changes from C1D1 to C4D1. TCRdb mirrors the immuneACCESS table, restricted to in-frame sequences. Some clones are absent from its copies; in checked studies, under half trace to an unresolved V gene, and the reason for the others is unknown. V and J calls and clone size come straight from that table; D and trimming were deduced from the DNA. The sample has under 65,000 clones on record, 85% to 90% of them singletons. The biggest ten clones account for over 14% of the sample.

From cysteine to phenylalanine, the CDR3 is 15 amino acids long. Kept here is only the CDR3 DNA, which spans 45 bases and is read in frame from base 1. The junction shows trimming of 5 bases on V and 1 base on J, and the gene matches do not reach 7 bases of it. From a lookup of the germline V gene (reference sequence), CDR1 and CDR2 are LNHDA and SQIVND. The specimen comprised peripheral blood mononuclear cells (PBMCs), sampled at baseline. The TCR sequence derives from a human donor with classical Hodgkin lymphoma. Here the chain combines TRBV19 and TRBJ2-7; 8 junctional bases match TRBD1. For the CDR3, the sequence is CASSPGQGRSYEQYF. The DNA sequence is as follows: TGTGCCAGTAGTCCCGGACAGGGTAGGTCCTACGAGCAGTACTTC. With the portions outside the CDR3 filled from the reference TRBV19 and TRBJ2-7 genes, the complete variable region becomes DGGITQSPKYLFRKEGQNVTLSCEQNLNHDAMYWYRQDPGQGLRLIYYSQIVNDFQKGDIAEGYSVSREKKESFPLTVTSAQKNPTAFYLCASSPGQGRSYEQYFGPGTRLTVT.